This entry concerns a single TCR beta chain. Its recognized antigen is unknown. No base qualities exist here, and no much larger clone lies one base off it. The entire amount of isolated RNA was reverse transcribed using the High Capacity cDNA Reverse Transcription Kit, so the sequenced TCRB transcripts were expressed ones. Deep immunoSEQ sequencing was applied to naive, central memory and regulatory T cell samples, giving an average of around 3.8 million total reads per sample. Sorted cells were lysed in RLT buffer, and RNA was extracted using DNase-treated RNeasy Micro or Mini kits according to cell number. To prevent cross-contamination, each cell subset was processed individually, whereas patient and healthy donor samples were processed jointly. Using the immunoSEQ multiplex PCR, TCRB sequences were amplified from cDNA into 87-bp fragments spanning the CDR3 region. Sequencing of the amplicons was done on the Illumina HiSeq platform. The original pipeline was this. PCR bias was computationally corrected using synthetic template baselines, reads within Hamming distance 2 were collapsed, and singletons that could not be merged were discarded. Reads were aligned against IMGT so that V, D and J genes, CDR3 length and insertions or deletions at six rearrangement sites could be assigned. Clonotype counts were normalized to sorted cell number within each subset before computing true diversity and Gini coefficients with the tcR R package. Repertoire sharing was quantified using the overlap coefficient calculated on TCRB nucleotide sequences. Out-of-frame TCRB sequences from naive cells were analyzed as a proxy for the pre-selection repertoire. This immuneACCESS table, as held by TCRdb, lists in-frame sequences with V and J called but not all clones. Of the missing ones, under half trace to an unresolved V gene in checked studies; the others have no known cause. That table gives V, J and clone size, and the DNA gave D and trimming. A total of some 360,000 clones appear in this sample, 20% of them only once. 0.044% of the sample lies in the top ten.

Each donor gave one peripheral blood draw, averaging roughly 100 mL, which was collected into heparinised tubes. Using a panel that included CD45RO, CCR7, CD25, CD127, CD95 and CD27, naive, central memory, regulatory and stem cell-like memory CD4+ T cells were sorted on a BD FACSAria II. A purity above 98% was achieved for all sorted populations. PBMCs were separated immediately by Lymphoprep density gradient centrifugation and were stained directly, without being cultured. To minimize batch effects, samples were stained and sorted in pairs, one healthy donor with one patient per experiment. The data were obtained in a study of beta chain features in type 1 diabetes (dated by TCRdb to between 2018 and 2020). For the wider study: No differences in mean age, gender distribution, total cell number or subset yield were found between patients and healthy donors. In the study, recently diagnosed type 1 diabetes patients and matched healthy donors were compared on the TCRB repertoires of their sorted circulating CD4+ T cell subsets. A total of around 110,000,000 sorted cells were examined across all samples, and RNA yield correlated strongly with the number of cells per subset. Regulatory and stem cell-like memory subsets were isolated from only 8 patients and roughly 8 healthy donors, whereas naive and central memory subsets came from all 30 or so donors. The paper's findings and limits, for the study overall: Because cDNA rather than genomic DNA was sequenced, highly expressing activated cells could have been over-represented, although no difference in activation and CD3 levels was found between groups. Naive, central memory and regulatory TCRB repertoires appeared to be more alike among patients than among healthy donors. Patients with type 1 diabetes made fewer insertions and deleted more nucleotides at VDJ recombination sites, implying thymic rearrangement abnormalities. PCR might favor shorter templates, but patient and control samples were amplified and corrected together, so any skew would affect both groups equally. A moderate but significant shortening of TCRB CDR3 length was observed in type 1 diabetes patients in all four CD4+ subsets. HLA sub-analyses involved small numbers of individuals, so any influence of HLA type on TCRB rearrangement remained unresolved.

The CDR3 spans 15 residues, from the cysteine through the phenylalanine. The retained sequence is limited to the CDR3, 45 bases, with the frame set at the first base. CDR1 LGHNA and CDR2 YNFKEQ were looked up in the germline V gene. After removal of 1 base from V and 9 bases from J, the junction retains 6 bases not matched to a gene. This TCR derives from a woman aged 18-30 years in good health. Recombination joined TRBV4-2 with TRBJ2-1, with 10 middle bases fitting TRBD2. Sequencing was performed on naive CD4+ T cells from blood. The cell subset or site label here, explained by the study, means: true naive CD4+ T cells. The CDR3 protein: CASSQASGSTGEQFF. The DNA reads as follows: TGTGCCAGCAGCCAAGCTAGCGGGAGTACGGGTGAGCAGTTCTTC.